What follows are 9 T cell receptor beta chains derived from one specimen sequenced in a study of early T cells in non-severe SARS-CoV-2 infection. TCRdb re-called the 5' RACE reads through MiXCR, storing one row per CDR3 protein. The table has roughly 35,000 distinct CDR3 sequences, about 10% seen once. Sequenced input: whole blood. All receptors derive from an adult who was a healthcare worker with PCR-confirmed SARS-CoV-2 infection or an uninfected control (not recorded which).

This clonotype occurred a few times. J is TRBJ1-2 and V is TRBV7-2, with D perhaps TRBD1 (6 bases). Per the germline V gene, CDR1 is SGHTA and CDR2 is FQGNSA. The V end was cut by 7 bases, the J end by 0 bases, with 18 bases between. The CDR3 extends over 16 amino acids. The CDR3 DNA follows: TGTGCCAGCAAGCAATTTGCGGGGGGCCCTAACTATGGCTACACCTTC. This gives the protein CASKQFAGGPNYGYTF.

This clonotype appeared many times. In DNA, the CDR3 is TGTGCCAGCAGCCATTCACCTGAAGCTTTCTTT. Amino acid sequence: CASSHSPEAFF. This sequence joins TRBV16 and TRBJ1-1; D ambiguous. The V end was cut by 3 bases, the J end by 6 bases, with 5 bases between. The CDR3 has 11 residues. Germline CDR1 KGHSY, CDR2 FQNENV. The entire variable domain, with the rest obtained from reference TRBV16 and TRBJ1-1, is as follows: GEEVAQTPKHLVRGEGQKAKLYCAPIKGHSYVFWYQQVLKNEFKFLISFQNENVFDETGMPKERFSAKCLPNSPCSLEIQATKLEDSAVYFCASSHSPEAFFGQGTRLTVV.

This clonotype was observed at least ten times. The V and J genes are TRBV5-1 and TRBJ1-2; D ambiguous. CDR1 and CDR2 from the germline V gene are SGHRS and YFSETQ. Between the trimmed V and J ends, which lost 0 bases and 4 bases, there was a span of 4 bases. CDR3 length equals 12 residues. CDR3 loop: CASSLDSYGYTF. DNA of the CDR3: TGCGCCAGCAGCTTGGACAGCTATGGCTACACCTTC. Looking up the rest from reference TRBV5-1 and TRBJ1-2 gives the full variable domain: KAGVTQTPRYLIKTRGQQVTLSCSPISGHRSVSWYQQTPGQGLQFLFEYFSETQRNKGNFPGRFSGRQFSNSRSEMNVSTLELGDSALYLCASSLDSYGYTFGSGTRLTVV.

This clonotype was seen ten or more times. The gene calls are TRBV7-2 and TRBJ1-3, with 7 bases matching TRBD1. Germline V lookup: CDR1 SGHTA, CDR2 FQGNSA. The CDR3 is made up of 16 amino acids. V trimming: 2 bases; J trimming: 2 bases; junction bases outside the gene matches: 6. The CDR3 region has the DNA TGTGCCAGCAGCTTACCCCCGACAGGGACTGGAAACACCATATATTTT. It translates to CASSLPPTGTGNTIYF.

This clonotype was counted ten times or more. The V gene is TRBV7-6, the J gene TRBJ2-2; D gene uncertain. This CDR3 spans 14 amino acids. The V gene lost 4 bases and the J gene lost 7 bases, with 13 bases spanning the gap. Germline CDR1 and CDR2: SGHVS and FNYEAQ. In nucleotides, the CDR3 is TGTGCCAGCAGCTCGCTGGCCTTCGGCGGGGAGCTGTTTTTT. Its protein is CASSSLAFGGELFF.

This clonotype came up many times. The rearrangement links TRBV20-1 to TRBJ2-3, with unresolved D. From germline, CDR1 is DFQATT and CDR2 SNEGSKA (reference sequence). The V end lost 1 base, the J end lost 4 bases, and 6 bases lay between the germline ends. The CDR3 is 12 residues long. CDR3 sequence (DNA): TGCAGTGCTAGAGCGAATGCAGATACGCAGTATTTT. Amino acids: CSARANADTQYF.

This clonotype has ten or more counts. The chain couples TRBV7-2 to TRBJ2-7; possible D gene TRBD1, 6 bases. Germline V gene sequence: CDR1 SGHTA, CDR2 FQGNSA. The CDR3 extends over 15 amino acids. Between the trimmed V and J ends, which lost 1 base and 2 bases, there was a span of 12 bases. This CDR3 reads CASSLVPQGAYEQYF. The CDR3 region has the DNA TGTGCCAGCAGCTTAGTTCCACAGGGAGCCTACGAGCAGTACTTC.

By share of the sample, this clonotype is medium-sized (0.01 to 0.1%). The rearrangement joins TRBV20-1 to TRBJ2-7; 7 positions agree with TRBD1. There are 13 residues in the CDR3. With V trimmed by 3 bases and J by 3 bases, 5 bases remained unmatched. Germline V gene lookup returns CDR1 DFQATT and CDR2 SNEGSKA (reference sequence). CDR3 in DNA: TGCAGTGCTAGTCCGCAGGGGGACTACGAGCAGTACTTC. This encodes CSASPQGDYEQYF.

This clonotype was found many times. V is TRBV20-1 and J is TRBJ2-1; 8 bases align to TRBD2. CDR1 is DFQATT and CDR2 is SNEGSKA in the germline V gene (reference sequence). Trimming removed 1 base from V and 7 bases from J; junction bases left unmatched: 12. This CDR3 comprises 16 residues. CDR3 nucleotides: TGCAGTGCTAGAGGTCAAGCGGGGGATGTTACAAATGAGCAGTTCTTC. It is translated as CSARGQAGDVTNEQFF.